This note documents a single TCR beta chain sequence. Its antigen is unknown. This specimen belongs to a study of T cell clones after liver transplantation. Study information: Subjects received no induction therapy and standard immunosuppression until randomization at 12-24 months post-transplant. Findings of the study overall: A larger donor-reactive than third-party decline suggested partial antigen-specific deletion.

Assay used: immunoSEQ multiplex PCR; TCRdb lists only in-frame clones, some missing. Of 70,000 or so clones in the sample, 80% to 95% were seen once. The sequencing here drew on CD4+ T cells from blood, taken less than 27 months after liver transplant. This clonotype was obtained from a human patient who received a liver transplant. Some T cells may arise from the graft donor.

CDR3 bases: TGTGCCAGCAACCCGGGACAGCCATTCTATGGCTACACCTTC. This sequence encodes CASNPGQPFYGYTF. V and J are TRBV7-8 and TRBJ1-2, with 7 bases matching TRBD1. The junction had 9 bases not matched to a gene; V was cut back by 7 bases and J by 4 bases. CDR1 is SGHVS, CDR2 FQNEAQ, per germline. This CDR3 comprises 14 residues.